The rows below give T cell receptor beta chains drawn from one sample of a study of cytomegalovirus exposure and HLA in healthy donors. Profiling relied on immunoSEQ multiplex PCR, and the TCRdb table lists in-frame clones only, not all of them. The data hold 100,000 or so clones, with roughly three quarters observed a single time. The specimen was PBMCs. All receptors derive from a male donor in good health and CMV-seronegative. The CDR3 runs from the conserved cysteine through the conserved F or W. A D gene is named only where the DNA matches it firmly. Part of the rows lack a size; the others show once, few, many or a class for expanded clones.

v_call,clone_size,d_call,j_call,cdr3_aa,cdr3_nt
TRBV19,.,TRBD1,TRBJ1-3,CASSGTGAHSGNTIYF,TGTGCCAGTAGTGGGACAGGGGCCCACTCTGGAAACACCATATATTTT
TRBV6-6,once,.,TRBJ1-5,CASTQKGNQPQHF,TGTGCCAGCACCCAGAAGGGGAATCAGCCCCAGCATTTT
TRBV30,.,.,TRBJ2-3,CAGHSPRRMITDTQYF,TGTGCCGGACATTCCCCAAGGCGAATGATCACAGATACGCAGTATTTT
TRBV5-6,.,TRBD2,TRBJ2-7,CASSTGGGRGGYEQYF,TGTGCCAGCAGCACTGGGGGGGGGAGGGGCGGCTACGAGCAGTACTTC
TRBV7-9,.,TRBD1,TRBJ1-2,CASSSTGGRNYGYTF,TGTGCCAGCAGCTCGACAGGGGGCCGAAACTATGGCTACACCTTC
TRBV15,.,TRBD1,TRBJ1-3,CATSRRTGISLGGNTIYF,TGTGCCACCAGCAGAAGGACAGGGATCAGCTTGGGTGGAAACACCATATATTTT
TRBV4-1,.,.,TRBJ2-7,CASSQEGVFSYEQYF,TGCGCCAGCAGCCAAGAGGGCGTCTTCTCCTACGAGCAGTACTTC
TRBV25-1,.,.,TRBJ1-2,CASSESETNYGYTF,TGTGCCAGCAGTGAATCCGAGACTAACTATGGCTACACCTTC
TRBV27,once,.,TRBJ2-5,CASSQDRYPETQYF,TGTGCCAGCAGCCAAGACAGGTACCCAGAGACCCAGTACTTC
TRBV19,few,.,TRBJ1-5,CASSIAGYSNQPQHF,TGTGCCAGTAGTATAGCAGGATATAGCAATCAGCCCCAGCATTTT
TRBV11-3,.,TRBD1,TRBJ2-7,CASSSDWDRVYHEQYF,TGTGCCAGCAGCTCGGACTGGGACAGGGTTTATCACGAGCAGTACTTC
TRBV19,few,TRBD2,TRBJ2-4,CASSIGGGGLAGAWNIQYF,TGTGCCAGTAGTATAGGTGGAGGGGGACTAGCGGGAGCCTGGAACATTCAGTACTTC
TRBV6-6,.,.,TRBJ1-5,CASSTRVSNQPQHF,TGTGCCAGCAGTACCAGGGTTAGCAATCAGCCCCAGCATTTT
TRBV21-1,many,.,TRBJ2-1,CASSKATSGSIAFF,TGTGCCAGCAGCAAAGCGACTAGCGGGAGTATAGCGTTCTTC
TRBV7-2,.,.,TRBJ1-1,CASSHDLVYTEAFF,TGTGCCAGCAGCCATGACCTAGTCTACACTGAAGCTTTCTTT
TRBV9,.,.,TRBJ2-1,CASSAAGTYNEQFF,TGTGCCAGCAGCGCCGCCGGGACTTACAATGAGCAGTTCTTC
TRBV6-5,.,.,TRBJ1-5,CASLLNREGQPQHF,TGTGCCAGCTTACTAAACAGGGAAGGGCAGCCCCAGCATTTT
TRBV7-8,.,TRBD2,TRBJ2-2,CASSHGTSGNTGELFF,TGTGCCAGCAGCCACGGGACTAGCGGAAACACCGGGGAGCTGTTTTTT
TRBV19,.,.,TRBJ2-3,CASSIGWTGATDTQYF,TGTGCCAGTAGTATAGGATGGACGGGAGCCACAGATACGCAGTATTTT
TRBV7-2,.,.,TRBJ1-2,CASTDLQANYGYTF,TGTGCCAGCACCGACCTTCAGGCTAACTATGGCTACACCTTC
TRBV5-1,.,TRBD2,TRBJ2-7,CASSISGTRSYEQYF,TGCGCCAGCAGCATAAGCGGGACCCGCTCCTACGAGCAGTACTTC
TRBV2,.,TRBD2,TRBJ2-1,CASSETSGHSYNEQFF,TGTGCCAGCAGTGAAACTAGCGGCCACTCCTACAATGAGCAGTTCTTC
TRBV28,.,.,TRBJ2-4,CASSTSGTSKNIQYF,TGTGCCAGCAGTACTTCCGGGACATCCAAAAACATTCAGTACTTC
TRBV7-9,.,.,TRBJ2-2,CASSLDGGGELFF,TGTGCCAGCAGCTTAGACGGCGGCGGGGAGCTGTTTTTT
TRBV6-6,once,.,TRBJ2-3,CASAGVSDTQYF,TGTGCCAGCGCCGGGGTATCAGATACGCAGTATTTT
TRBV6-5,.,.,TRBJ2-7,CASTKTGTYEQYF,TGTGCCAGCACCAAGACAGGTACCTACGAGCAGTACTTC
TRBV11-3,.,TRBD1,TRBJ2-7,CASSYGQGDEQYF,TGTGCCAGCAGCTATGGACAGGGCGACGAGCAGTACTTC
TRBV6-6,.,.,TRBJ2-1,CASSSEAPEQFF,TGTGCCAGCAGTTCCGAGGCCCCGGAGCAGTTCTTC
TRBV7-8,.,TRBD1,TRBJ1-5,CASSYTGGGGQPQHF,TGTGCCAGCAGCTACACAGGGGGCGGCGGTCAGCCCCAGCATTTT
TRBV6-4,.,TRBD1,TRBJ1-1,CASSDAPGTDSAFF,TGTGCCAGCAGTGACGCTCCCGGGACAGACTCGGCTTTCTTT
TRBV9,.,.,TRBJ1-6,CASSPRRDSPLHF,TGTGCCAGCAGCCCTCGTCGGGATTCACCCCTCCACTTT
TRBV20-1,once,.,TRBJ2-7,CSASPTYEQYF,TGCAGTGCTAGTCCCACTTACGAGCAGTACTTC
TRBV18,once,.,TRBJ1-5,CASSPVESYSNQPQHF,TGTGCCAGCTCACCAGTAGAGTCTTATAGCAATCAGCCCCAGCATTTT
TRBV7-3,.,.,TRBJ2-3,CASSLSRSDTQYF,TGTGCCAGCAGCTTATCCCGGTCAGATACGCAGTATTTT
TRBV5-1,once,.,TRBJ2-7,CASSFQGTTYEQYF,TGCGCCAGCAGTTTTCAGGGGACCACCTACGAGCAGTACTTC
TRBV19,once,TRBD2,TRBJ2-7,CASSPRRASGSSKSYEQYF,TGTGCCAGTAGTCCTCGGAGAGCTAGCGGGAGTAGTAAGTCCTACGAGCAGTACTTC
TRBV21-1,.,.,TRBJ2-7,CASSKAVAGDEQYF,TGTGCCAGCAGCAAAGCCGTAGCGGGAGACGAGCAGTACTTC
TRBV2,.,.,TRBJ2-2,CASRGGGANTGELFF,TGTGCCAGCCGGGGTGGTGGCGCGAACACCGGGGAGCTGTTTTTT
TRBV5-4,.,.,TRBJ1-2,CASSWGGESGYTF,TGTGCCAGCAGCTGGGGCGGGGAAAGTGGCTACACCTTC
TRBV6-1,.,.,TRBJ1-4,CASSGAVSNEKLFF,TGTGCCAGCAGTGGGGCAGTCTCGAATGAAAAACTGTTTTTT
TRBV5-1,.,TRBD1,TRBJ2-3,CASSLQGPSTDTQYF,TGCGCCAGCAGCTTACAGGGGCCTAGCACAGATACGCAGTATTTT
TRBV9,.,.,TRBJ2-7,CASSVNVVREQYF,TGTGCCAGCAGCGTAAACGTCGTGCGTGAGCAGTACTTC
TRBV7-2,.,.,TRBJ1-5,CASSLTWDQPQHF,TGTGCCAGCAGCCTGACTTGGGATCAGCCCCAGCATTTT
TRBV7-9,.,TRBD2,TRBJ2-3,CASSLEFSGGSTDTQYF,TGTGCCAGCAGCTTAGAGTTTAGCGGGGGGTCCACAGATACGCAGTATTTT
TRBV6-6,few,.,TRBJ2-1,CASSYSGAQREQFF,TGTGCCAGCAGTTACTCGGGGGCCCAGAGGGAGCAGTTCTTC
TRBV5-4,.,.,TRBJ1-1,CASSLETGSYTEAFF,TGTGCCAGCAGCTTGGAAACAGGGTCATACACTGAAGCTTTCTTT
TRBV19,.,.,TRBJ2-4,CASSSRGLAKNIQYF,TGTGCCAGTAGTTCCCGGGGATTAGCCAAAAACATTCAGTACTTC